The next 22 T cell receptor beta chains were all read from a single sample in a study of circulating and synovial CD4+ cells in juvenile arthritis. Assay used: immunoSEQ multiplex PCR; TCRdb lists only in-frame clones, some missing. The sample has 30,000 to 35,000 clones, over 95% seen once. Sequencing was performed on CD4+ T cells from blood. Every receptor here comes from a human donor with juvenile idiopathic arthritis.

This chain joins TRBV7-9 and TRBJ2-1; the D is unclear. The CDR3 loop spans 13 amino acids. CDR1 SEHNR and CDR2 FQNEAQ come from the germline V gene (reference sequence). Trimming shortened V by 0 bases and J by 8 bases, and 8 bases separated the two germline ends. As DNA, the CDR3 is TGTGCCAGCAGCTTAGCCCCCGTCGATGAGCAGTTCTTC. Residues: CASSLAPVDEQFF.

The chain combines TRBV16 with TRBJ2-7; D remains unclear. This CDR3 has 14 amino acids. Germline-derived CDR1 and CDR2 are KGHSY and FQNENV. The V and J ends lost 1 base and 2 bases respectively, with 9 bases between them. In nucleotides, the CDR3 is TGTGCCAGCAGCCAATTTGACTCCACCTACGAGCAGTACTTC. Translated: CASSQFDSTYEQYF.

Points on this clone: This specimen includes other DNA sequences encoding the same CDR3. This chain joins TRBV6-5 and TRBJ1-6; D is undetermined. There are 14 residues in the CDR3. The ends were cut back, 7 bases at V and 6 bases at J, with 13 bases in the middle. Germline V gives CDR1 MNHEY, CDR2 SVGAGI. The CDR3 region has the DNA TGTGCCAGCAAGGCCCCCCGGGGTAATTCACCCCTCCACTTT. Translating gives CASKAPRGNSPLHF.

The chain employs TRBV19 and TRBJ2-1; D possibly corresponds to TRBD2 (7 bases). Germline CDR1 LNHDA, CDR2 SQIVND (reference sequence). V was pared by 1 base and J by 8 bases, with 21 bases between. The CDR3 has 17 amino acids. In DNA, the CDR3 is TGTGCCAGTAGTATAGGAAGGGGGAGGGCCATTATCTATGAGCAGTTCTTC. It yields the protein CASSIGRGRAIIYEQFF.

V gene TRBV11-2 combines with J gene TRBJ2-3, with TRBD2 as a possible D gene (6 bases). Germline CDR1 and CDR2: SGHAT and FQNNGV. There are 13 residues in the CDR3. V was trimmed by 6 bases and J by 4 bases, leaving 11 bases between them. Here the CDR3 reads CASRSEGPDTQYF. For the CDR3, the DNA is TGTGCCAGCAGATCGGAGGGCCCAGATACGCAGTATTTT.

V gene TRBV11-1 combines with J gene TRBJ1-2, with no clear D. Trimming pared 5 bases from V and 4 bases from J, leaving 14 bases between. CDR1 and CDR2 from the germline V gene are SGHAT and FQDESV (reference sequence). The CDR3 is 14 residues long. The CDR3 DNA is TGTGCCAGCAGCCATACCCAAACGGGCTATGGCTACACCTTC. Translating gives CASSHTQTGYGYTF.

The table lists this clone with a count of one. One end of the junction does not line up with germline, which may come from a read error. V and J are TRBV30 and TRBJ1-2; the D gene is possibly TRBD1 (5 bases). Germline-derived CDR1 and CDR2 are GTSNPN and SVGIG (reference sequence). The CDR3 is 15 residues long. CDR3: CAWRERPGRDYGYPF. As DNA, the CDR3 is TGTGCCTGGAGGGAACGGCCGGGTAGGGACTATGGCTACCCCTTC. Complete variable domain (other parts from reference TRBV30 and TRBJ1-2): SQTIHQWPATLVQPVGSPLSLECTVEGTSNPNLYWYRQAAGRGLQLLFYSVGIGQISSEVPQNLSASRPQDRQFILSSKKLLLSDSGFYLCAWRERPGRDYGYPFGSGTRLTVV.

V usage is TRBV5-1 and J usage is TRBJ2-5; D is possibly TRBD2 (6 bases). Looked up from germline, CDR1 is SGHRS and CDR2 is YFSETQ. The V end was cut by 4 bases, the J end by 3 bases, with 16 bases between. The CDR3 runs to 15 residues. The CDR3 DNA is TGCGCCAGCAGCGGTGGGGACTTTACCAAAGAGACCCAGTACTTC. Its protein product is CASSGGDFTKETQYF.

The V call is TRBV14, the J call TRBJ1-2; tentative D call: TRBD1 (6 bases). The length of the CDR3 is 14 residues. Germline loops: CDR1 SGHDN, CDR2 FVKESK. The V end was cut by 0 bases, the J end by 8 bases, with 13 bases between. The CDR3 DNA reads TGTGCCAGCAGCCAAGAGATGGGGGCTTGGGGCTACACCTTC. It translates to CASSQEMGAWGYTF.

The gene calls are TRBV9 and TRBJ2-5; 7 positions match TRBD2. Germline loops: CDR1 SGDLS, CDR2 YYNGEE. With 0 bases clipped from V and 2 bases from J, the junction kept 7 bases outside the gene matches. The CDR3 has 16 residues. CDR3 coding DNA: TGTGCCAGCAGCGTAGCGCCTAGCGGCCTTCAAGAGACCCAGTACTTC. Its protein product is CASSVAPSGLQETQYF.

The V and J genes are TRBV6-6 and TRBJ2-2; D remains ambiguous. Trimming took 6 bases from V and 4 from J, leaving 15 bases between them. CDR3 length equals 15 residues. CDR1 is MNHNY, CDR2 SVGAGI, per germline (reference sequence). The CDR3 DNA reads as TGTGCCAGCAGACCACCGGCCGAGGCCACCGGGGAGCTGTTTTTT. Translated, it gives CASRPPAEATGELFF.

This chain links TRBV19 with TRBJ1-1; D not resolved. Germline CDR1 LNHDA, CDR2 SQIVND (reference sequence). Trimming pared 1 base from V and 0 bases from J, leaving 6 bases between. CDR3 size: 14 residues. The chain's CDR3 is CASSIGTVNTEAFF. CDR3 DNA: TGTGCCAGTAGTATAGGGACTGTGAACACTGAAGCTTTCTTT.

J is TRBJ2-5 and V is TRBV4-2, with TRBD2 matching 7 bases. The germline gives CDR1 LGHNA, CDR2 YNFKEQ. V lost 0 bases, J lost 4 bases, and 5 bases stayed unmatched. The CDR3 is 15 residues long. The CDR3 nucleotides read TGTGCCAGCAGCCAAGAATGGGGGAGGGGAGAGACCCAGTACTTC. This translates into CASSQEWGRGETQYF.

The J gene is TRBJ2-7, the V gene TRBV7-2; 8 bases match TRBD2. Unmatched junction bases numbered 9, after V lost 3 bases and J lost 2 bases. The CDR3 loop spans 16 amino acids. The germline CDR1 and CDR2 sequences are SGHTA and FQGNSA. As DNA, the CDR3 is TGTGCCAGCAGCTTGCCTCCGGGACTAGGCCCCTACGAGCAGTACTTC. It translates to CASSLPPGLGPYEQYF.

This chain connects TRBV4-2 to TRBJ1-2; D unresolved. Germline V CDR1 and CDR2: LGHNA, YNFKEQ. CDR3 size: 12 residues. Trimming shortened V by 1 base and J by 10 bases, and 10 bases separated the two germline ends. The CDR3 sequence: CASSQVDGDYTF. For the CDR3, the DNA is TGTGCCAGCAGCCAAGTCGACGGGGACTACACCTTC.

This clone was observed a single time. CDR3 in amino acids: CASSPGRQETQYF. CDR3 bases: TGTGCCAGCTCACCAGGGAGGCAAGAGACCCAGTACTTC. This chain links TRBV18 with TRBJ2-5; D is perhaps TRBD2 (6 bases). V lost 2 bases to trimming and J lost 2 bases, with 6 bases between them. The germline CDR1 and CDR2 sequences are KGHSH and LQKENI. The CDR3 loop spans 13 amino acids.

This clone has just one count. V and J are TRBV25-1 and TRBJ2-1, with D perhaps matching TRBD2 (6 bases). CDR1 is MGHDK, CDR2 SYGVNS, per germline. This CDR3 is built from 16 residues. The V and J ends lost 1 base and 4 bases respectively, with 14 bases between them. The CDR3 region has the DNA TGTGCCAGCAGTGAATCTGGGGGGATATCATACAATGAGCAGTTCTTC. This translates into CASSESGGISYNEQFF.

Regarding this clone: Distinct nucleotide sequences in the sample also encode this CDR3. The J gene is TRBJ2-3, the V gene TRBV15; perhaps TRBD2 as D (6 bases). The germline CDR1 and CDR2 sequences are LNHNV and YYDKDF (reference sequence). There are 14 residues in the CDR3. The V gene lost 1 base and the J gene lost 8 bases, with 13 bases spanning the gap. This CDR3 reads CATSRGEVAGTQYF. The CDR3 coding sequence is TGTGCCACCAGCAGAGGGGAGGTGGCGGGTACGCAGTATTTT.

This clone was counted a few times. The CDR3 sequence: CASSLPSGNTIYF. CDR3 nucleotide sequence: TGTGCCAGCAGCCTTCCGTCTGGAAACACCATATATTTT. V gene TRBV5-4 combines with J gene TRBJ1-3, with D uncertain. Germline V gene lookup returns CDR1 SGHNT and CDR2 YYREEE (reference sequence). The CDR3 length is 13 residues. The V and J ends lost 4 bases and 1 base respectively, with 6 bases between them.

The chain combines TRBV25-1 with TRBJ2-7, with 9 bases fitting TRBD1. Germline assignment: CDR1 MGHDK and CDR2 SYGVNS. J lost 1 base, V lost 3 bases, and 4 bases had no gene match. This CDR3 is 15 amino acids long. The DNA for the CDR3 is TGTGCCAGCAGTGAGGACAGGGGAGGATCCTACGAGCAGTACTTC. It yields the protein CASSEDRGGSYEQYF.

The chain recombines TRBV5-1 with TRBJ2-3, with 10 positions matching TRBD2. Trimming cost V 0 bases and J 4 bases; bases outside gene matches: 5. The CDR3 length is 16 residues. Germline V CDR1 and CDR2: SGHRS, YFSETQ. CDR3 nucleotides: TGCGCCAGCAGCTTGGAGGCTAGCGGGAGCCCAGATACGCAGTATTTT. Translating it yields CASSLEASGSPDTQYF.

J is TRBJ1-4 and V is TRBV5-4; D gene uncertain. Trimming took off 3 bases at V and 8 bases at J, with 14 bases between the two ends. The CDR3 totals 14 residues. The V gene's germline CDR1 is SGHNT and CDR2 YYREEE (reference sequence). CDR3 residues: CASSSGLAGEKLFF. The CDR3 region has the DNA TGTGCCAGCAGCTCGGGCCTTGCGGGGGAAAAACTGTTTTTT.